What follows are 2 T cell receptor beta chains derived from one specimen sequenced in a study of T cell responses to AZD1222 COVID-19 vaccine. Profiling relied on immunoSEQ multiplex PCR, and the TCRdb table lists in-frame clones only, not all of them. The sample records 98,000 or so clones, 70% to 85% being singletons. The sample consisted of peripheral blood, taken 28 days after the second AZD1222 dose. These receptor sequences come from an adult who received the AZD1222 COVID-19 vaccine.

The V call is TRBV12-3 or TRBV12-4, the J call TRBJ2-5; the match to TRBD2 covers 7 bases. V shed 3 bases, J shed 7 bases, and the junction held 5 bases outside the gene matches. CDR3 size: 13 residues. CDR3 in DNA: TGTGCCAGCAGTTTTATGGGGGAGGGGACCCAGTACTTC. Its translation is CASSFMGEGTQYF.

The J gene is TRBJ1-3, the V gene TRBV7-9; D is undetermined. Germline-derived CDR1 and CDR2 are SEHNR and FQNEAQ (reference sequence). This CDR3 has 14 amino acids. V was trimmed by 7 bases and J by 3 bases, leaving 13 bases between them. The CDR3 DNA reads TGTGCCAGCACCGATTTCGTGGGTGGAAACACCATATATTTT. Translation: CASTDFVGGNTIYF.